The 13 T cell receptor beta chains in this list originate from one sample, sequenced in a study of T cells after yellow fever vaccination. TCRdb processed the 5' RACE reads anew with MiXCR; each CDR3 protein has one entry. The table has about 230,000 distinct CDR3 sequences, approximately 6.8% seen once; the top ten hold roughly 1%. The sample here was CD4+ T cells sorted from PBMCs, taken on the day of the yellow fever booster vaccination. The receptors shown here come from a man aged 25 to 40 who received the YFV17D yellow fever vaccine.

The J gene is TRBJ2-7, the V gene TRBV5-1; TRBD1 matches 7 bases. From germline, CDR1 is SGHRS and CDR2 YFSETQ. The CDR3 runs 15 residues. Trimming cost V 4 bases and J 2 bases; bases outside gene matches: 9. CDR3 amino acids: CASSGDPGTAYEQYF. The CDR3 DNA reads TGCGCCAGCAGCGGCGACCCCGGGACAGCCTACGAGCAGTACTTC.

This clonotype was seen a few times. This chain connects TRBV19 to TRBJ2-1, with D unclear. V was pared by 6 bases and J by 8 bases, with 14 bases between. From germline, CDR1 is LNHDA and CDR2 SQIVND (reference sequence). This CDR3 is built from 13 residues. CDR3 DNA: TGTGCCAGTAGCACCCCCAATGTCGATGAGCAGTTCTTC. Translation gives CASSTPNVDEQFF.

This clonotype was observed a few times. The rearrangement joins TRBV7-8 to TRBJ2-5; D is undetermined. V lost 2 bases and J lost 3, with 7 bases in between. CDR1 is SGHVS, CDR2 FQNEAQ, per germline. The CDR3 length is 13 residues. The CDR3 sequence: CASSLRMKETQYF. CDR3 nucleotides: TGTGCCAGCAGCTTAAGAATGAAAGAGACCCAGTACTTC. The entire variable domain, with the rest obtained from reference TRBV7-8 and TRBJ2-5, is as follows: GAGVSQSPRYKVAKRGQDVALRCDPISGHVSLFWYQQALGQGPEFLTYFQNEAQLDKSGLPSDRFFAERPEGSVSTLKIQRTQQEDSAVYLCASSLRMKETQYFGPGTRLLVL.

J is TRBJ2-5 and V is TRBV29-1; 7 nucleotides line up with TRBD1. The V segment lost 3 bases and the J segment 4 bases; nucleotides outside the gene matches: 5. Germline CDR1 SQVTM, CDR2 ANQGSEA. The CDR3 has 13 residues. The CDR3 DNA is TGCAGCGTTGATGAAGGGGGCGGAGAGACCCAGTACTTC. This sequence encodes CSVDEGGGETQYF.

The table lists this clonotype with a few counts. This chain connects TRBV3-1 to TRBJ1-1; D ambiguous. V shed 7 bases and J shed 1 base, with 16 bases lying between them. Germline V gives CDR1 LGHDT, CDR2 YNNKEL (reference sequence). This CDR3 region has 15 residues. CDR3 nucleotides: TGTGCCAGCACCCTCTTGAGCTCCGCGAACACTGAAGCTTTCTTT. Its translation is CASTLLSSANTEAFF.

This clonotype was observed a few times. J is TRBJ2-3 and V is TRBV6-4; no definite D call. The CDR3 spans 15 residues. V was trimmed by 2 bases and J by 4 bases, leaving 13 bases between them. The germline V gene has CDR1 MRHNA and CDR2 SNTAGT. In nucleotides, the CDR3 is TGTGCCAGCAGTGACCGGGCTAGTGGAGCAGATACGCAGTATTTT. Translation: CASSDRASGADTQYF.

V is TRBV12-5 and J is TRBJ2-2; tentatively, D is TRBD2 (6 bases). V was trimmed by 0 bases and J by 5 bases, leaving 22 bases between them. CDR1 and CDR2 from the germline V gene are LGHNT and FRNRAP. The CDR3 runs 19 residues. CDR3 DNA: TGTGCTAGTGGTTTGGTACCTTCCTTGAGCGGGCCTCAGACCGGGGAGCTGTTTTTT. Its protein product is CASGLVPSLSGPQTGELFF.

This clonotype was counted many times. The V gene is TRBV12-3 or TRBV12-4, the J gene TRBJ1-1, with 7 bases identical to TRBD1. There are 14 residues in the CDR3. V shed 5 bases and J 6 bases; nucleotides not matched to a gene: 9. The CDR3 loop is CASSPGTAWSEAFF. CDR3 nucleotide sequence: TGTGCCAGCAGTCCCGGGACAGCGTGGTCTGAAGCTTTCTTT.

This clonotype was seen more than once but under ten times. The genes are TRBV4-3 and TRBJ2-2, with D perhaps matching TRBD1 (5 bases). The germline CDR1 and CDR2 sequences are LGHNA and YSLEER. Trimming left V 4 bases short and J 7 bases short, with 19 bases between. There are 16 residues in the CDR3. The CDR3 region is CASSPSPGLSGGELFF. CDR3 DNA sequence: TGCGCCAGCAGCCCATCGCCAGGGTTATCAGGCGGGGAGCTGTTTTTT.

This clonotype was observed many times. The CDR3 sequence: CASSRLLPGVNEQFF. CDR3 DNA sequence: TGTGCCAGCAGTCGCCTCCTCCCTGGCGTAAATGAGCAGTTCTTC. The J gene is TRBJ2-1, the V gene TRBV7-8; D call uncertain. V was shortened by 6 bases and J by 7 bases, with 19 bases between the two germline ends. Germline V lookup: CDR1 SGHVS, CDR2 FQNEAQ. The CDR3 spans 15 residues.

This clonotype was seen repeatedly, ten times or more. The chain combines TRBV12-3 or TRBV12-4 with TRBJ2-3; 14 bases are a match to TRBD2. The CDR3 runs 15 residues. Trimming took 6 bases from V and 5 from J; bases not matched to a gene: 4. The CDR3 is CASRPGTSGRDTQYF. CDR3 DNA: TGTGCCAGCAGACCTGGGACTAGCGGGAGAGATACGCAGTATTTT.

This clonotype was seen at least ten times. This chain links TRBV16 with TRBJ2-7; D ambiguous. The CDR3 extends over 13 amino acids. Germline V CDR1 and CDR2: KGHSY, FQNENV. Trimming took off 2 bases at V and 4 bases at J, with 9 bases between the two ends. The CDR3 sequence: CASSQQRSYEQYF. In DNA form, the CDR3 reads TGTGCCAGCAGCCAACAGAGATCTTACGAGCAGTACTTC.

This chain joins TRBV20-1 and TRBJ2-4; the match to TRBD1 covers 7 bases. Per germline, CDR1 DFQATT and CDR2 SNEGSKA (reference sequence). The ends lost 2 bases at V and 16 bases at J; junction bases unmatched: 14. The CDR3 spans 13 residues. The CDR3 here is CSARPTGQGVRYF. CDR3 in DNA: TGCAGTGCTAGACCGACAGGGCAGGGGGTTAGATACTTC.